The 5 T cell receptor beta chains reported below all come from one sample, sequenced in a study of prognosis after radiotherapy for stage I lung cancer. Multiplex PCR in two rounds served to amplify TCR beta CDR3 from genomic DNA. Round-one PCR had primers specific to each TRBV and TRBJ gene. TCRdb reprocessed the multiplex PCR reads with MiXCR, giving one entry per CDR3 protein. The sample contains about 15,000 distinct CDR3 sequences, 43% of which appear only once. The sample here was PBMCs, taken before or after stereotactic body radiation therapy (not recorded which). Receptors originate from a donor at least 50 years old with non-small cell lung cancer.

The table lists this clonotype with many counts. The rearrangement uses TRBV20-1 and TRBJ2-7; a weak D match, TRBD2 (6 bases). Trimming stripped 7 bases from V and 2 bases from J, with 9 bases between. The CDR3 is 11 residues long. Germline CDR1 reads DFQATT; CDR2 reads SNEGSKA (reference sequence). The CDR3: CSVGRTYEQYF. Here the CDR3 DNA reads TGCAGTGTGGGGAGGACCTACGAGCAGTACTTC.

This sequence joins TRBV6-1 and TRBJ2-2; D uncertain. CDR1 and CDR2 from the germline V gene are MNHNS and SASEGT. The CDR3 is made up of 15 amino acids. Trimming removed 11 bases at V and 1 base at J, with 17 bases between. DNA of the CDR3: TGTGCCGCCACTGTCACTCTCCTGAACACCGGGGAGCTGTTTTTT. Protein product: CAATVTLLNTGELFF.

This clonotype came up once. At one of its ends the junction is not consistent with the germline gene, which may arise from a read error. The chain couples TRBV5-1 to TRBJ2-3; 7 bases are a match to TRBD2. The germline gives CDR1 SGHRS, CDR2 YFSETQ. This CDR3 has 17 residues. Here the CDR3 reads CASSLPGTNPSTDTQYF. In DNA form, the CDR3 reads TGTGCCAGCAGCCTACCCGGGACTAACCCTAGCACAGATACGCAGTATTTT.

About this clonotype itself: At one end the junction does not follow the germline gene, possibly because of a read error. The chain links TRBV6-2 or TRBV6-3 to TRBJ1-2, with D maybe TRBD1 (5 bases). This CDR3 comprises 13 residues. CDR1 and CDR2 from the germline V gene are MNHEY and SVGEGT. The CDR3 sequence is CASSPDSNHGYTF. CDR3 sequence (DNA): TGTGCCAGCAGTCCCGACAGTAACCATGGCTACACCTTC.

On this clonotype: Possible read error: a much larger clone is one base away. The V gene is TRBV20-1, the J gene TRBJ2-5; the D call may be TRBD1 or TRBD2 (6 bases each). Germline-derived CDR1 and CDR2 are DFQATT and SNEGSKA (reference sequence). The CDR3 has 14 residues. CDR3 in DNA: TGCAGCGAAGGGAAGGGGGGACTCCAAGAGACCCAGTACTTC. Translating gives CSEGKGGLQETQYF.